This T cell receptor beta chain was retrieved from a study of cytomegalovirus exposure and HLA in healthy donors. The PCR made use of 60 Vbeta and 13 Jbeta primers. TCRdb's copy holds only in-frame clones and misses some; the assay was immunoSEQ multiplex PCR. The sample has some 130,000 clones, approximately 87% seen once; the top ten hold around 5.2%. Per the germline V gene, CDR1 is SGHNT and CDR2 is YYREEE (reference sequence). Trimming shortened V by 0 bases and J by 1 base, and 19 bases separated the two germline ends. This CDR3 comprises 18 residues. Findings of the study overall: Association of a missense DCLRE1C variant with TCR beta V- and J-gene trimming was reported in a later analysis. It was 164 TCR beta chains that were listed as cytomegalovirus-associated.

Of note for this clone: The antigen is unknown.

This receptor was identified in a woman in her thirties in good health and CMV-seronegative. The sequenced material came from PBMCs. The rearrangement uses TRBV5-4 and TRBJ1-1; TRBD1 might be the D (5 bases). For the CDR3, the DNA is TGTGCCAGCAGCTTGGCGGGCAGGGAGGTGATTCGGAACACTGAAGCTTTCTTT. It encodes CASSLAGREVIRNTEAFF.